This T cell receptor (beta chain) was recorded in a study of blood T cell repertoires in COVID-19. Study overall: Italy, Spain and the United States were the sources of the convalescent and acute COVID-19 samples. PBMCs, B-cell-depleted T cells, or T cells were the source of the cDNA or gDNA that made up the material.

This CDR3 has 14 residues. Per the original methods: Reference gene primer amplification gave nucleated cell count estimates. Assay: immunoSEQ multiplex PCR; the TCRdb copy retains only in-frame clones and omits some. That table supplies the V and J calls and clone size; D and trimming were determined from the DNA. This table holds over 100,000 clones, 90% found once. This receptor was identified in a human donor in a cohort sampled during active COVID-19. The gene calls are TRBV21-1 and TRBJ2-7; the D segment call TRBD1 is taken from the table without a DNA check. TRBV21-1 is recorded as a pseudogene. Sequenced: peripheral blood. Here the CDR3 reads CASSASSGQAPKGV. The CDR3 DNA sequence: TGTGCCAGCAGCGCCTCTTCTGGACAGGCGCCAAAGGGCGTC.